The 7 T cell receptor beta chains below all came from one sample that was sequenced in a study of T cells in Graves' hyperthyroidism and ophthalmopathy. Amplification targeted TCR beta CDR3 regions from RNA transcripts. TCR CDR3 underwent first-round RT-PCR with the HTBI primer set. TCRdb fed the multiplex PCR reads into MiXCR, producing one record per CDR3 protein. The table records roughly 720,000 distinct CDR3 sequences, 17% of them present only once. The sample comprised blood. These receptors all stem from a man aged 50-59 years with Graves' hyperthyroidism.

In its sample, this clonotype was seen many times. The genes are TRBV27 and TRBJ1-2; no clear D. The CDR3 runs 13 residues. With 0 bases removed from V and 6 bases from J, the gap between germline ends came to 8 bases. Germline V gives CDR1 MNHEY, CDR2 SMNVEV (reference sequence). CDR3 in amino acids: CASSLSALNGYTF. CDR3 DNA sequence: TGTGCCAGCAGTTTATCGGCATTAAATGGCTACACCTTC.

A remark on this clonotype: Possible read error: a much larger clone is one base away. The CDR3 end shows no conserved phenylalanine or tryptophan, and so a read error is likely. The chain uses TRBV29-1 and TRBJ2-3, with D possibly matching TRBD1 (6 bases). This CDR3 contains 14 residues. Germline assignment: CDR1 SQVTM and CDR2 ANQGSEA. Trimming removed 1 base from V and 1 base from J, with 9 bases in between. CDR3 DNA sequence: TGCAGCGTTGAAGTCTACAGGGGCACAGATACGCAGTATCTT. Protein product: CSVEVYRGTDTQYL.

This clonotype was found many times. This rearrangement joins TRBV27 to TRBJ2-3; D may be TRBD2 (6 bases). The CDR3 sequence is 13 residues long. V was pared by 5 bases and J by 4 bases, with 10 bases between. Per the germline V gene, CDR1 is MNHEY and CDR2 is SMNVEV (reference sequence). The chain's CDR3 is CASSPLASDTQYF. DNA for the CDR3: TGTGCCAGCAGTCCACTAGCATCAGATACGCAGTATTTT.

The chain carries TRBV9 and TRBJ1-3, with 12 bases that match TRBD1. CDR1 is SGDLS and CDR2 is YYNGEE in the germline V gene. This CDR3 has 17 amino acids. V lost 2 bases, J lost 4 bases, and 7 bases stayed unmatched. The CDR3 sequence is CASSVTGTGGFGNTIYF. Here the CDR3 DNA reads TGTGCCAGCAGCGTTACCGGGACAGGGGGCTTCGGAAACACCATATATTTT.

This clonotype has ten or more counts. The rearrangement links TRBV9 to TRBJ2-3; the match to TRBD2 covers 9 bases. Germline V CDR1 and CDR2: SGDLS, YYNGEE. V was clipped by 0 bases and J by 4 bases; unmatched bases: 3. The CDR3 runs 15 residues. This CDR3 reads CASSVEAGGADTQYF. CDR3 nucleotide sequence: TGTGCCAGCAGCGTAGAAGCGGGAGGAGCAGATACGCAGTATTTT.

This clonotype appeared many times. V usage is TRBV6-2 or TRBV6-3 and J usage is TRBJ2-2, with TRBD2 matching 14 bases. The length of the CDR3 is 19 residues. Germline assignment: CDR1 MNHEY and CDR2 SVGEGT. V gave up 4 bases and J gave up 6 bases; unmatched junction bases: 13. The CDR3 region is CASSFEGLAGVNRAGELFF. The DNA of the CDR3 is TGTGCCAGCAGTTTCGAGGGACTAGCGGGAGTTAATCGGGCCGGGGAGCTGTTTTTT.

This clonotype was seen ten or more times. V usage is TRBV12-3 or TRBV12-4 and J usage is TRBJ2-7; D is undetermined. The germline V and J ends were trimmed by 1 base and 2 bases, with 6 bases remaining between them. The length of the CDR3 is 13 residues. CDR3 in amino acids: CASSLVGPYEQYF. CDR3 in DNA: TGTGCCAGCAGTTTAGTTGGACCCTACGAGCAGTACTTC.